The rows below give T cell receptor beta chains drawn from one sample of a study of blood T cell repertoires in COVID-19. Here immunoSEQ multiplex PCR was the method, and the copy in TCRdb shows in-frame clones only, minus some. The sample has around 130,000 clones, about 90% seen once. The sequenced sample consisted of peripheral blood. The receptors were sampled from a man in his 60s with active or convalescent COVID-19. The conserved cysteine and the conserved F or W are not part of the CDR3 here.

CDR3aa: ASSPMGQQSTEAF
v_gene: TRBV5-1

CDR3aa: ASSPQGGYGYT
v_gene: TRBV27

CDR3aa: ASSSGLITDTQY
v_gene: TRBV7-3

CDR3aa: ASSLSRGYFSTDTQY
v_gene: TRBV27

CDR3aa: ASRVGQGTNAQF
v_gene: TRBV6-4

CDR3aa: ASRQGFGATNEKLF
v_gene: TRBV5-1

CDR3aa: ASSRSPGLAGVGEQF
v_gene: TRBV4-1

CDR3aa: ASSLRQGEEKLF
v_gene: TRBV7-9

CDR3aa: ASSWDRGGGYT
v_gene: TRBV12-3/TRBV12-4

CDR3aa: ASSRPPRQGRNEQF
v_gene: TRBV7-2

CDR3aa: ASSRELNEQF
v_gene: TRBV6-6

CDR3aa: ASSLPGLGGGELF
v_gene: TRBV4-2

CDR3aa: ASSLGQDGYT
v_gene: TRBV23-1

CDR3aa: ASSLGGVPPSGAF
v_gene: TRBV5-1

CDR3aa: ASSVDVRAEQY
v_gene: TRBV7-2

CDR3aa: ASSLTEETQY
v_gene: TRBV18

CDR3aa: ASSLSGNLAKNIQY
v_gene: TRBV5-1

CDR3aa: ASSDLAGGFAKNIQY
v_gene: TRBV25-1

CDR3aa: SVEGGGLASNEQF
v_gene: TRBV29-1

CDR3aa: ASSPGTRGYGNTIY
v_gene: TRBV18

CDR3aa: ASSRQGDQPQH
v_gene: TRBV18

CDR3aa: ASSPWAATNEKLF
v_gene: TRBV4-2

CDR3aa: ASTRGQGTGELF
v_gene: TRBV19

CDR3aa: ASSPRTGLGYNEQF
v_gene: TRBV9

CDR3aa: ASSPSGGNSPLH
v_gene: TRBV28